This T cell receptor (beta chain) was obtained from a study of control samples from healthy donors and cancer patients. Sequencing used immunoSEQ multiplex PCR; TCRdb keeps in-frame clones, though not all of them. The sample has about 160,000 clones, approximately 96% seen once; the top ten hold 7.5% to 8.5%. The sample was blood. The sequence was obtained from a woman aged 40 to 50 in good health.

CDR3: CASSYPWGGGVVEQFF. The CDR3 region has the DNA TGTGCCAGCAGTTACCCCTGGGGCGGGGGGGTCGTTGAGCAGTTCTTC. The V gene is TRBV6-5, the J gene TRBJ2-1; TRBD2 matches at 9 bases. The CDR3 loop spans 16 amino acids. Looked up from germline, CDR1 is MNHEY and CDR2 is SVGAGI. Unmatched junction bases numbered 11, after V lost 2 bases and J lost 9 bases.